The 8 T cell receptor beta chains reported below all come from one sample, sequenced in a study of regulatory T cells in long-lasting Graves disease. Sequencing libraries for TCR beta were prepared with iRepertoire HTBI primers and Arm-PCR of CDR3 regions. In TCRdb, the multiplex PCR reads were re-called with MiXCR into one record per CDR3 protein. The sample has roughly 400,000 distinct CDR3 sequences, around a fifth seen once. Described time point: persistent/refractory GD, antithyroid drugs over 5 years with positive TRAb. RNA extracted from PBMCs served as the sequencing template. The material sequenced was peripheral blood mononuclear cells (PBMCs), taken when the disease was refractory, from a patient treated with antithyroid drugs. All receptors derive from a female donor with Graves disease.

This clonotype was counted at least ten times. The chain links TRBV11-2 to TRBJ2-5; D is unresolved. CDR1 and CDR2 from the germline V gene are SGHAT and FQNNGV. The V and J ends lost 2 bases and 0 bases respectively, with 4 bases between them. The CDR3 length is 13 residues. The CDR3 DNA reads TGTGCCAGCAGCTTAATAAACCAAGAGACCCAGTACTTC. It encodes CASSLINQETQYF.

This chain uses TRBV9 with TRBJ2-5; a possible D gene is TRBD1 (5 bases). V was shortened by 2 bases and J by 5 bases, with 10 bases between the two germline ends. The V gene's germline CDR1 is SGDLS and CDR2 YYNGEE. The CDR3 loop spans 13 amino acids. This CDR3 reads CASSVGHGETQYF. The DNA for the CDR3 is TGTGCCAGCAGCGTCGGACACGGGGAGACCCAGTACTTC.

As to this clonotype: The junction departs from the called germline gene at one end, perhaps through a read error. This chain links TRBV6-9 with TRBJ2-2; maybe TRBD2 (6 bases). The CDR3 loop spans 15 amino acids. The germline CDR1 and CDR2 sequences are MNHGY and SVAAGI. CDR3 region: CASSYKQGFTGGLFF. The DNA for the CDR3 is TGTGCCAGCAGTTACAAGCAGGGATTCACCGGGGGGCTGTTTTTT.

On this clonotype: Compared with germline, one end of the junction differs, possibly owing to a read error. The V gene is TRBV20-1, the J gene TRBJ2-1, with a tentative D call TRBD2 (6 bases). This CDR3 has 15 amino acids. The germline CDR1 and CDR2 sequences are DFQATT and SNEGSKA (reference sequence). This CDR3 reads CSASDSGSSYNEQFF. The CDR3 coding sequence is TGCAGTGCTAGTGATAGCGGAAGCTCCTATAATGAGCAGTTCTTC.

The V call is TRBV18, the J call TRBJ1-1, with D unresolved. CDR3 length equals 14 residues. Between the trimmed V and J ends, which lost 6 bases and 5 bases, there was a span of 16 bases. Germline lookup yields CDR1 KGHSH and CDR2 LQKENI. CDR3 residues: CASSPGRVGTEAFF. The DNA of the CDR3 is TGTGCCAGCTCCCCGGGGAGGGTAGGGACTGAAGCTTTCTTT.

The J gene is TRBJ2-1, the V gene TRBV15; perhaps TRBD2 as D (5 bases). Deletions cut 3 bases from V and 9 bases from J, with 12 bases between. Looked up from germline, CDR1 is LNHNV and CDR2 is YYDKDF (reference sequence). The CDR3 is 13 amino acids. The CDR3 sequence is CATSSQRVFEQFF. The DNA of the CDR3 is TGTGCCACCAGCAGCCAGAGGGTTTTTGAGCAGTTCTTC.

This clonotype was recorded at least ten times. This chain links TRBV12-3 or TRBV12-4 with TRBJ1-5, with unresolved D. V dropped 7 bases and J dropped 4 bases, with 8 bases sitting between them. This CDR3 has 12 residues. The CDR3 DNA reads as TGTGCCAGCAATCTCCAGAATCAGCCCCAGCATTTT. Translation gives CASNLQNQPQHF.

The table lists this clonotype with many counts. V and J are TRBV12-3 or TRBV12-4 and TRBJ1-1, with D possibly TRBD1 on 6 matching bases. Between the trimmed V and J ends, which lost 6 bases and 0 bases, there was a span of 14 bases. The CDR3 is 15 amino acids. The CDR3 bases are TGTGCCAGCAGGCCACCGGGACATATGAACACTGAAGCTTTCTTT. Translating it yields CASRPPGHMNTEAFF.